This paragraph reports one TCR beta chain. No antigen is known for it. Germline trimming cut 1 base from V and 3 bases from J; bases unmatched to any gene: 3. Germline-derived CDR1 and CDR2 are LNHDA and SQIVND (reference sequence). The CDR3 sequence is 15 residues long. Sequencing used immunoSEQ multiplex PCR; TCRdb keeps in-frame clones, though not all of them. The data contain 95,000 to 150,000 clones, roughly 91% of them singletons. The data were taken from a study of T cell responses to AZD1222 COVID-19 vaccine. Study outcomes and limitations: Dominant at 160-218 and 743-854, vaccine-associated CD4 TCRs also spanned spike.

The sequence came from an adult who received the AZD1222 COVID-19 vaccine. The V and J genes are TRBV19 and TRBJ2-7, with 10 bases matching TRBD1. Material: peripheral blood, obtained 28 days after the second AZD1222 dose. CDR3 DNA: TGTGCCAGTAGTATAGTCCGGACAGGGGGCTACGAGCAGTACTTC. This gives the protein CASSIVRTGGYEQYF.